This T cell receptor beta chain was identified in a study of blood T cell repertoires in COVID-19. CDR3 size: 12 residues. The V and J ends lost 2 bases and 10 bases respectively, with 6 bases between them. Germline CDR1 and CDR2: MNHEY and SVGEGT. The table came from immunoSEQ multiplex PCR; TCRdb's copy has only in-frame clones and leaves some out. The data contain 250,000 to 350,000 clones, approximately 85% of them seen just once; the ten biggest clones take up 4% to 4.5%. The genes are TRBV6-2 or TRBV6-3 and TRBJ1-6; TRBD1 is a possible D gene (5 bases). This receptor was identified in a woman aged 25 to 39 who had recovered from COVID-19. Sequencing was performed on PBMCs or T cells enriched from blood (not recorded which). The CDR3 reads CASSYRGSPLHF. The CDR3 bases are TGTGCCAGCAGTTACAGGGGATCACCCCTCCACTTT.